The next 23 T cell receptor beta chains were all read from a single sample in a study of blood T cell repertoires in COVID-19. Here immunoSEQ multiplex PCR was the method, and the copy in TCRdb shows in-frame clones only, minus some. Here the sample spans hundreds of thousands of clones, approximately 80% being singletons. The specimen was PBMCs or T cells enriched from blood (not recorded which). The receptors here all came from a young man with acute COVID-19.

The sample holds one count of this clone. The chain has TRBV14 and TRBJ2-7; 8 bases are a match to TRBD1. The CDR3 covers 13 residues. The J segment lost 7 bases and the V segment lost 8 bases, leaving 10 bases of the junction unmatched. The germline V gene has CDR1 SGHDN and CDR2 FVKESK. The CDR3 spells CASRKTGGLEQYF. CDR3 sequence (DNA): TGTGCCAGCCGCAAAACAGGGGGACTTGAGCAGTACTTC. The full variable domain, completed using reference TRBV14 and TRBJ2-7, is EAGVTQFPSHSVIEKGQTVTLRCDPISGHDNLYWYRRVMGKEIKFLLHFVKESKQDESGMPNNRFLAERTGGTYSTLKVQPAELEDSGVYFCASRKTGGLEQYFGPGTRLTVT.

This clone was recorded a few times. The chain links TRBV2 to TRBJ2-5, with 12 nucleotides matching TRBD2. Per the germline V gene, CDR1 is SNHLY and CDR2 is FYNNEI. The V segment lost 7 bases and the J segment 6 bases; nucleotides outside the gene matches: 12. This CDR3 contains 16 residues. The CDR3 DNA reads as TGTGCCAGCATCCTTCTAGCGGGGGGGCCTGGGCAGACCCAGTACTTC. It codes for CASILLAGGPGQTQYF. The variable domain in full, completed from reference TRBV2 and TRBJ2-5, reads EPEVTQTPSHQVTQMGQEVILRCVPISNHLYFYWYRQILGQKVEFLVSFYNNEISEKSEIFDDQFSVERPDGSNFTLKIRSTKLEDSAMYFCASILLAGGPGQTQYFGPGTRLLVL.

The chain uses TRBV6-4 and TRBJ1-5; possibly TRBD1 for D (6 bases). CDR1 is MRHNA, CDR2 SNTAGT, per germline. The V and J ends lost 8 bases and 0 bases respectively, with 20 bases between them. The CDR3 contains 17 residues. The CDR3: CASPEPGAAYSNQPQHF. The CDR3 DNA sequence: TGTGCCAGCCCAGAGCCAGGGGCTGCCTATAGCAATCAGCCCCAGCATTTT.

The J gene is TRBJ2-6, the V gene TRBV7-3, with TRBD2 as a possible D gene (6 bases). Germline-derived CDR1 and CDR2 are SGHTA and FQGTGA. The CDR3 runs to 17 residues. Trimming left V 3 bases short and J 2 bases short, with 14 bases between. The chain's CDR3 is CASSLLGGSTGANVLTF. The CDR3 bases are TGTGCCAGCAGCTTGCTAGGAGGGAGCACTGGGGCCAACGTCCTGACTTTC.

The CDR3 loop reads CASSLRTEAFF. The CDR3 nucleotides read TGTGCCAGCAGCCTCAGAACTGAAGCTTTCTTT. This rearrangement joins TRBV13 to TRBJ1-1, with D hard to call. The CDR3 totals 11 residues. Trimming removed 5 bases at V and 5 bases at J, with 6 bases between. Germline assignment: CDR1 PRHDT and CDR2 FYEKMQ (reference sequence).

The chain links TRBV28 to TRBJ2-1; the match to TRBD1 covers 8 bases. V lost 6 bases and J lost 9; bases outside the gene matches: 7. CDR3 length: 13 amino acids. Germline V gene lookup returns CDR1 MDHEN and CDR2 SYDVKM. CDR3 sequence (DNA): TGTGCCAGCAGCCTCAGGGGGCAAGGTGAGCAGTTCTTC. Translation: CASSLRGQGEQFF.

This sequence joins TRBV24-1 and TRBJ1-3, with D perhaps matching TRBD1 (6 bases). The CDR3 runs 18 residues. V was trimmed by 5 bases and J by 0 bases, leaving 19 bases between them. CDR1 is KGHDR and CDR2 is SFDVKD in the germline V gene. CDR3 nucleotide sequence: TGTGCCACCAGTGCCATGGACAGCTCTTCCTCCTCTGGAAACACCATATATTTT. It specifies CATSAMDSSSSSGNTIYF.

The chain employs TRBV4-1 and TRBJ1-2; 10 nucleotides line up with TRBD1. The CDR3 is 15 residues long. CDR1 and CDR2 from the germline V gene are MGHRA and YSYEKL. J lost 4 bases, V lost 1 base, and 3 bases had no gene match. CDR3 in DNA: TGCGCCAGCAGCCAAGGTGACAGGGGGCTCTATGGCTACACCTTC. Protein: CASSQGDRGLYGYTF.

This rearrangement joins TRBV19 to TRBJ1-4; D is perhaps TRBD1 (5 bases). The CDR3 sequence is 16 residues long. Trimming stripped 3 bases from V and 4 bases from J, with 15 bases between. From germline, CDR1 is LNHDA and CDR2 SQIVND (reference sequence). The CDR3 reads CASSIGGRIVNEKLFF. The DNA of the CDR3 is TGTGCCAGTAGTATCGGGGGACGCATCGTTAATGAAAAACTGTTTTTT.

This clone has just a few counts. This rearrangement joins TRBV29-1 to TRBJ1-2; D ambiguous. The V and J ends lost 0 bases and 8 bases respectively, with 19 bases between them. This CDR3 spans 15 amino acids. The germline V gene has CDR1 SQVTM and CDR2 ANQGSEA. The CDR3 here is CSVEEVKDGRVGYTF. In DNA form, the CDR3 reads TGCAGCGTTGAAGAGGTGAAGGACGGGAGGGTGGGCTACACCTTC.

This clone was picked up a small number of times. J is TRBJ1-5 and V is TRBV9, with 9 bases aligning to TRBD1. The junction had 8 bases not matched to a gene; V was cut back by 7 bases and J by 6 bases. The CDR3 length is 14 residues. CDR1 and CDR2 from the germline V gene are SGDLS and YYNGEE. CDR3 nucleotides: TGTGCCAGCGGCCTAGGGACAGGGAGTCAGCCCCAGCATTTT. It translates to CASGLGTGSQPQHF.

The sample holds many counts of this clone. The chain combines TRBV9 with TRBJ2-7; D perhaps matches TRBD1 (5 bases). V shed 3 bases and J shed 4 bases, with 11 bases lying between them. Per the germline V gene, CDR1 is SGDLS and CDR2 is YYNGEE. The CDR3 length is 13 residues. Written as DNA, the CDR3 is TGTGCCAGCAGCGAGATGCCAGGGTACGAGCAGTACTTC. Translated, it gives CASSEMPGYEQYF.

In the case of this clone: This sample includes further DNA sequences coding for the same CDR3. The V and J genes are TRBV6-5 and TRBJ1-5; D is ambiguous. The CDR3 is made up of 13 amino acids. V was shortened by 6 bases and J by 2 bases, with 8 bases between the two germline ends. Germline V gene sequence: CDR1 MNHEY, CDR2 SVGAGI. CDR3 loop: CASRVTGNQPQHF. CDR3 coding DNA: TGTGCCAGCAGAGTCACGGGCAATCAGCCCCAGCATTTT.

V is TRBV12-5 and J is TRBJ1-5, with D tentatively TRBD1 (6 bases). The CDR3 contains 15 residues. Trimming pared 4 bases from V and 2 bases from J, leaving 12 bases between. Germline assignment: CDR1 LGHNT and CDR2 FRNRAP. The CDR3 loop reads CASGWSPGGNQPQHF. The CDR3 DNA sequence: TGTGCTAGTGGTTGGTCACCAGGGGGCAATCAGCCCCAGCATTTT.

This clone showed up just once. The chain recombines TRBV25-1 with TRBJ1-1; 9 nucleotides line up with TRBD1. The ends lost 4 bases at V and 3 bases at J; junction bases unmatched: 6. The germline gives CDR1 MGHDK, CDR2 SYGVNS. This CDR3 comprises 15 residues. CDR3 loop: CASSGQDRGDTEAFF. As DNA, the CDR3 is TGTGCCAGCAGTGGTCAGGACAGGGGCGACACTGAAGCTTTCTTT.

V usage is TRBV4-1 and J usage is TRBJ2-2; 10 bases are a match to TRBD2. V lost 4 bases to trimming and J lost 7 bases; unmatched junction nucleotides: 9. The germline V gene has CDR1 MGHRA and CDR2 YSYEKL. The CDR3 runs 16 residues. The CDR3 DNA follows: TGCGCCAGCAGCCCACAGGGGCTAGCGGGGGTCGGGGAGCTGTTTTTT. Translation gives CASSPQGLAGVGELFF.

The gene calls are TRBV7-6 and TRBJ2-3; possibly TRBD2 for D (7 bases). This CDR3 contains 16 residues. The V end was cut by 5 bases, the J end by 4 bases, with 19 bases between. The germline CDR1 and CDR2 sequences are SGHVS and FNYEAQ. CDR3 sequence: CASSKGGGALADTQYF. The CDR3 region has the DNA TGTGCCAGCAGCAAAGGCGGGGGCGCCCTAGCAGATACGCAGTATTTT.

V usage is TRBV10-2 and J usage is TRBJ2-1; 9 bases are shared with TRBD1. CDR3 length equals 16 residues. Trimming removed 6 bases from V and 7 bases from J; junction bases left unmatched: 13. In germline, CDR1 is WSHSY, CDR2 SAAADI. The CDR3 sequence is CASRPSPGQGRNEQFF. CDR3 in DNA: TGCGCCAGCAGGCCCAGTCCGGGACAGGGTCGGAATGAGCAGTTCTTC.

The table lists this clone with many counts. The V gene is TRBV27, the J gene TRBJ2-5; D may be TRBD2 (5 bases). The V end lost 6 bases, the J end lost 3 bases, and 26 bases lay between the germline ends. This CDR3 has 18 residues. The V gene's germline CDR1 is MNHEY and CDR2 SMNVEV (reference sequence). CDR3 DNA sequence: TGTGCCAGCAGCCCCCTTACGGGGATTGGGAGTTCCAAAGAGACCCAGTACTTC. Its protein is CASSPLTGIGSSKETQYF.

The chain has TRBV19 and TRBJ1-1, with D possibly TRBD1 on 5 matching bases. Trimming stripped 7 bases from V and 1 base from J, with 16 bases between. Germline assignment: CDR1 LNHDA and CDR2 SQIVND (reference sequence). The CDR3 consists of 15 residues. Here the CDR3 reads CASIGSGQGNTEAFF. DNA for the CDR3: TGTGCCAGTATCGGTTCCGGGCAGGGGAACACTGAAGCTTTCTTT.

The chain carries TRBV18 and TRBJ1-1; TRBD1 might be the D (5 bases). Germline CDR1 and CDR2: KGHSH and LQKENI. This CDR3 region has 16 residues. Trimming left V 2 bases short and J 1 base short, with 14 bases between. CDR3 coding DNA: TGTGCCAGCTCACCATTTGTTCCCACAGGGAACACTGAAGCTTTCTTT. This encodes CASSPFVPTGNTEAFF.

V usage is TRBV14 and J usage is TRBJ2-7, with D possibly being TRBD2 (5 bases). The V and J ends lost 4 bases and 7 bases respectively, with 17 bases between them. Germline CDR1 SGHDN, CDR2 FVKESK. This CDR3 has 14 residues. The CDR3 coding sequence is TGTGCCAGCAGCCTTAACATCGGGGTAGGGGAGCAGTACTTC. It yields the protein CASSLNIGVGEQYF.

The table lists this clone with a few counts. In nucleotides, the CDR3 is TGTGCCAGCATCCGGGGGGCAAGTAGCAATCAGCCCCAGCATTTT. This codes for CASIRGASSNQPQHF. This chain connects TRBV6-5 to TRBJ1-5, with D possibly matching TRBD1 (6 bases). Looked up from germline, CDR1 is MNHEY and CDR2 is SVGAGI. The CDR3 contains 15 residues. Deletions cut 7 bases from V and 0 bases from J, with 13 bases between.